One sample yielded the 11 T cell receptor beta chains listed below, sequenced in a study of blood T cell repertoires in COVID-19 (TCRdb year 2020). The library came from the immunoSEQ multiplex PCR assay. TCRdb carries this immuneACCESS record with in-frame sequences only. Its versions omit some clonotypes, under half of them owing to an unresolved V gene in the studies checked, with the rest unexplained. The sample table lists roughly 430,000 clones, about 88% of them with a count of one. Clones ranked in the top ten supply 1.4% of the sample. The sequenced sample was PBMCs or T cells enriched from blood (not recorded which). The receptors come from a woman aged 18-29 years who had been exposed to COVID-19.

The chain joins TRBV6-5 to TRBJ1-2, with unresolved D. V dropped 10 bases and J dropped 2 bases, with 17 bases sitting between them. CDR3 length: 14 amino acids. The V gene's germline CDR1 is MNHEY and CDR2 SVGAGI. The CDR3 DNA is TGTGCCACCTCTCAATGGGAGAGAAACTATGGCTACACCTTC. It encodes CATSQWERNYGYTF.

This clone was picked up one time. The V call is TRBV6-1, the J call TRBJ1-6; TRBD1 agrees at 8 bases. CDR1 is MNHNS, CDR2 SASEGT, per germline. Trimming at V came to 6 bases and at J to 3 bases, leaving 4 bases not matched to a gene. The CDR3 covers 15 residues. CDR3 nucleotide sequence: TGTGCCAGCAGAGCAGGGGGCGGCTATAATTCACCCCTCCACTTT. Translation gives CASRAGGGYNSPLHF.

The CDR3 sequence is CASSPTQGSEQFF. CDR3 bases: TGTGCCAGCAGCCCGACCCAGGGAAGTGAGCAGTTCTTC. J is TRBJ2-1 and V is TRBV9; a weak D match, TRBD1 (5 bases). The CDR3 consists of 13 residues. Germline loops: CDR1 SGDLS, CDR2 YYNGEE. V was clipped by 4 bases and J by 9 bases, with 14 bases between them.

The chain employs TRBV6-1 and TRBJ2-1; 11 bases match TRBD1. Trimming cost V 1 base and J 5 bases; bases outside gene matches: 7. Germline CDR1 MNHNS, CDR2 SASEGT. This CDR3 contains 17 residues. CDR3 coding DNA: TGTGCCAGCAGTGAAGGGCCGGGACAGGGGGTTGACAATGAGCAGTTCTTC. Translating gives CASSEGPGQGVDNEQFF.

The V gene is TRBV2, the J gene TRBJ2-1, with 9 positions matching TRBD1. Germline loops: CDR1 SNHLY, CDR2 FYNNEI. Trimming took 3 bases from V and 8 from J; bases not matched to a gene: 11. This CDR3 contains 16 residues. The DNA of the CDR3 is TGTGCCAGCAGTGAGGTGTCTGGGACAGGGCTCGATGAGCAGTTCTTC. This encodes CASSEVSGTGLDEQFF.

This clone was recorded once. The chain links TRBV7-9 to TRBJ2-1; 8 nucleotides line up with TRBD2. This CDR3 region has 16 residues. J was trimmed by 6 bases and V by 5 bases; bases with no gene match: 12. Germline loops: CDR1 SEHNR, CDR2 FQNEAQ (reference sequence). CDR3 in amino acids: CASSLGGGSGINEQFF. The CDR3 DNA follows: TGTGCCAGCAGCCTCGGGGGGGGTAGCGGGATCAATGAGCAGTTCTTC.

CDR3 protein: CASILNILDGQYF. DNA for the CDR3: TGTGCCAGCATCCTCAACATACTAGATGGGCAGTACTTC. The chain joins TRBV5-8 to TRBJ2-7; a possible D gene is TRBD2 (5 bases). Trimming removed 6 bases at V and 9 bases at J, with 19 bases between. Per the germline V gene, CDR1 is SGHTS and CDR2 is YDEGEE. The CDR3 loop spans 13 amino acids. Full variable domain (outside the CDR3, taken from reference TRBV5-8 and TRBJ2-7): EAGVTQSPTHLIKTRGQQATLRCSPISGHTSVYWYQQALGLGLQFLLWYDEGEERNRGNFPPRFSGRQFPNYSSELNVNALELEDSALYLCASILNILDGQYFGPGTRLTVT.

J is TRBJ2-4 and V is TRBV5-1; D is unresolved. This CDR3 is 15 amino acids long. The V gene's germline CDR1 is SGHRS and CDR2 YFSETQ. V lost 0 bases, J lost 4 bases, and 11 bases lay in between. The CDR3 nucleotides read TGCGCCAGCAGCTTGGACTCCGGCGGAAAAAACATTCAGTACTTC. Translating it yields CASSLDSGGKNIQYF.

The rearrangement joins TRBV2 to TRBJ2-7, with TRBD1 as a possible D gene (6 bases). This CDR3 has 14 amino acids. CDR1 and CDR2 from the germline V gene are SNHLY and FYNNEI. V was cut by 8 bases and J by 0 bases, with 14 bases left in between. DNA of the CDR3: TGTGCCAGCGTGAATATACAGGGCTCCTACGAGCAGTACTTC. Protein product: CASVNIQGSYEQYF.

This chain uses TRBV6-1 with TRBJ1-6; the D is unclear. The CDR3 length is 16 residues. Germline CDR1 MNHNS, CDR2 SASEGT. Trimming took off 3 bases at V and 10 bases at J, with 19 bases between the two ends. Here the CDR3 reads CASSDLRVGEWSPLHF. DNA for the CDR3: TGTGCCAGCAGTGATTTAAGGGTCGGGGAGTGGTCACCCCTCCACTTT.

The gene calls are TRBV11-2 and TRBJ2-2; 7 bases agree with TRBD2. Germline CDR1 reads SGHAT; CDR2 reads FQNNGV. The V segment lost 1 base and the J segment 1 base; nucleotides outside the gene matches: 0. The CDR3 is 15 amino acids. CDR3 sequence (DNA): TGTGCCAGCAGCTTAGGCGGGGGGAACACCGGGGAGCTGTTTTTT. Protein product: CASSLGGGNTGELFF.